One T cell receptor (beta chain) is described in this entry. As yet, its antigen is unknown. The junction departs from germline at one end; a sequencing error may be responsible. The sample originates from a study of identical twins. One entry per CDR3 protein results from TCRdb running MiXCR on the 5' RACE reads. The repertoire holds 250,000 or so distinct CDR3 sequences, with roughly 7% as singletons. General study results and limits: Fewer insertions characterized abundant cord blood beta clonotypes, whereas memory repertoires showed none. Low generation-probability sequences were in excess among twin-shared out-of-frame alpha sequences.

Healthy Caucasians, and only they, were the donors. Germline V gene lookup returns CDR1 SGHRS and CDR2 YFSETQ. This CDR3 contains 12 residues. The same data also contributed to another study, on yellow fever vaccine responses in identical twins.

The chain joins TRBV5-1 to TRBJ2-3; unclear D gene. The material sequenced was memory (CD45RO+) T cells sorted from blood. The receptor comes from a woman younger than 35 in good health. CDR3 nucleotides: TGCGCCAGCAGCAGGAGCACAGATAGGCAGTATTTT. Amino acids: CASSRSTDRQYF.